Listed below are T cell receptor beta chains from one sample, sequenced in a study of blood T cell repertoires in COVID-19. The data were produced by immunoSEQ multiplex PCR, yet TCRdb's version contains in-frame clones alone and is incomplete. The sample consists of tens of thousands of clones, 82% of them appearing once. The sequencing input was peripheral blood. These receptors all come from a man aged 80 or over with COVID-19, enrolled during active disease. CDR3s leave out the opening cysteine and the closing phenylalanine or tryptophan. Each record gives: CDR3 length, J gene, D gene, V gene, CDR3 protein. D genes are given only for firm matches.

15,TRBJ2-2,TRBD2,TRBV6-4,ASSETGTRKRTGELF
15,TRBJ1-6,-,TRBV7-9,ASSSADRMRAYSPLH
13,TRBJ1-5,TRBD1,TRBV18,ASSPRQGTDQPQH
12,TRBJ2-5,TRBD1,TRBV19,ASSMTRGRETQY
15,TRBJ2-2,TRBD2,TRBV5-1,ASSADATSGRAGELF
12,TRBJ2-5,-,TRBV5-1,ASSLQGGQETQY
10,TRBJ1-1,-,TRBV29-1,SVDRRNTEAF
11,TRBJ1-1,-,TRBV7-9,ASSPGTRHEAF
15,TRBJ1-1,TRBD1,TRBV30,AWSAEFGQGRNTEAF
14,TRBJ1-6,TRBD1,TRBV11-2,ASSPLRDSLNSPLH
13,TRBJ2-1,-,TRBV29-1,SAPLGGARYNEQF
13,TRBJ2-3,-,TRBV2,ASSPHRTDTDTQY
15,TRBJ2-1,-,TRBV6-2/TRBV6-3,ASSYLGSRGVYNEQF
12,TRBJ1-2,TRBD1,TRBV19,ASSTEGQYYGYT